A selection of T cell receptor beta chains follows, all from one sample in a study of T-cell reconstitution after alpha-beta-depleted transplantation in children. TCRdb independently ran MiXCR on the PCR reads; one entry per CDR3 protein. This repertoire shows 190,000 or so distinct CDR3 sequences, roughly 6.3% found once; its top ten account for roughly 4.8%. The source material was PBMCs, sampled before TCRalphabeta/CD19-depleted stem cell transplant. These receptor sequences come from a girl younger than two with combined immunodeficiency, due to receive a stem cell transplant. CDR3s include the opening cysteine and the closing phenylalanine or tryptophan. A D gene is named only where the DNA matches it firmly. Some rows mark clone size as missing; the rest say once, few, many or name a class of expanded clone.

d_call	v_call	clone_size	j_call	cdr3_aa	cdr3_nt
TRBD1	TRBV12-3/TRBV12-4	many	TRBJ1-1	CASSFGTGETEAFF	TGTGCCAGCAGTTTCGGGACAGGGGAAACTGAAGCTTTCTTT
.	TRBV7-6	.	TRBJ2-3	CASSSPSSPGGTDTQYF	TGTGCCAGCAGCTCGCCCTCCTCCCCGGGGGGCACAGATACGCAGTATTTT
TRBD2	TRBV4-3	many	TRBJ2-1	CASSQDSGRDNEQFF	TGCGCCAGCAGCCAAGACAGCGGGAGGGACAATGAGCAGTTCTTC
.	TRBV5-1	many	TRBJ1-1	CASSSRGFGTEAFF	TGCGCCAGCAGCTCCAGGGGATTCGGCACTGAAGCTTTCTTT
.	TRBV7-2	many	TRBJ1-2	CASSLRGGYGYTF	TGTGCCAGCAGCTTACGGGGGGGGTATGGCTACACCTTC
TRBD2	TRBV9	many	TRBJ2-3	CASSVGGRDTQYF	TGTGCCAGCAGCGTGGGGGGGAGAGATACGCAGTATTTT
.	TRBV10-3	many	TRBJ2-1	CAATEESYNEQFF	TGTGCCGCAACCGAGGAGTCTTACAATGAGCAGTTCTTC
.	TRBV7-9	many	TRBJ1-3	CASSPRTAGNTIYF	TGTGCCAGCAGCCCGCGGACAGCCGGAAACACCATATATTTT
.	TRBV21-1	many	TRBJ1-2	CASSYHREGRCRDYGYTF	TGTGCCAGCAGCTATCACCGAGAGGGTAGATGCCGGGACTATGGCTACACCTTC
TRBD1	TRBV30	few	TRBJ2-1	CAWTRTGSSYNEQFF	TGTGCCTGGACCCGGACAGGAAGCTCCTACAATGAGCAGTTCTTC
TRBD2	TRBV20-1	many	TRBJ2-5	CSARDWTSGRLAETQYF	TGCAGTGCTAGAGACTGGACTAGCGGGAGGCTCGCGGAGACCCAGTACTTC
.	TRBV10-3	many	TRBJ2-5	CAISDPAGGGDQETQYF	TGTGCCATCAGTGACCCGGCCGGGGGTGGGGACCAAGAGACCCAGTACTTC
TRBD1	TRBV4-3	many	TRBJ2-1	CASSHLQGQIDNEQFF	TGCGCCAGCAGCCACCTACAGGGACAGATCGACAATGAGCAGTTCTTC
.	TRBV20-1	many	TRBJ2-2	CSARLHTGELFF	TGCAGTGCTCGACTCCACACCGGGGAGCTGTTTTTT
TRBD1	TRBV20-1	.	TRBJ1-2	CSARDGTAGGYTF	TGCAGTGCTAGAGATGGGACAGCCGGCGGCTACACCTTC
TRBD1	TRBV28	many	TRBJ1-5	CASSLRDRGQPQHF	TGTGCCAGCAGTTTAAGGGACAGAGGACAGCCCCAGCATTTT
.	TRBV18	.	TRBJ1-2	CASSPRSRQVYGYTF	TGTGCCAGCTCACCACGGTCAAGACAGGTCTATGGCTACACCTTC
TRBD2	TRBV7-2	few	TRBJ2-3	CASSLVAGTSTDTQYF	TGTGCCAGCAGCTTAGTAGCGGGAACTAGCACAGATACGCAGTATTTT
.	TRBV12-3/TRBV12-4	many	TRBJ1-1	CASSFVPGAGTEAFF	TGTGCCAGCAGTTTTGTCCCGGGGGCTGGTACTGAAGCTTTCTTT
.	TRBV29-1	many	TRBJ1-2	CSVEPRDYGYTF	TGCAGCGTTGAACCCAGGGACTATGGCTACACCTTC
.	TRBV7-8	many	TRBJ1-1	CASSSVQGLNTEAFF	TGTGCCAGCAGCTCTGTTCAGGGCCTGAACACTGAAGCTTTCTTT
TRBD2	TRBV20-1	many	TRBJ2-5	CSAWTSGGETQYF	TGCAGTGCTTGGACTAGCGGGGGGGAGACCCAGTACTTC
.	TRBV20-1	many	TRBJ1-1	CSARDPRINTEAFF	TGCAGTGCTAGAGATCCGAGGATCAACACTGAAGCTTTCTTT
.	TRBV6-5	many	TRBJ2-1	CASRLLGRFNEQFF	TGTGCCAGCAGATTACTAGGGAGGTTCAATGAGCAGTTCTTC
.	TRBV15	many	TRBJ2-1	CATVLGESSYNEQFF	TGTGCCACCGTTTTGGGCGAAAGCTCCTACAATGAGCAGTTCTTC
.	TRBV5-1	many	TRBJ2-1	CASSLSMRGNEQFF	TGCGCCAGCAGCTTGTCTATGAGAGGCAATGAGCAGTTCTTC
.	TRBV7-2	many	TRBJ1-5	CASSLETLGPQHF	TGTGCCAGCAGCTTAGAAACGTTGGGGCCCCAGCATTTT
.	TRBV12-3/TRBV12-4	many	TRBJ1-4	CASSFYRDEKLFF	TGTGCCAGCAGTTTTTATCGGGATGAAAAACTGTTTTTT
.	TRBV29-1	many	TRBJ2-1	CSVEAGWGDEQFF	TGCAGCGTTGAGGCGGGGTGGGGAGATGAGCAGTTCTTC
TRBD1	TRBV6-1	many	TRBJ2-5	CATQGATQETQYF	TGTGCCACGCAGGGGGCGACCCAAGAGACCCAGTACTTC
TRBD2	TRBV5-1	many	TRBJ2-2	CASSLIAGGEPGELFF	TGCGCCAGCAGCTTAATAGCGGGAGGTGAACCCGGGGAGCTGTTTTTT
.	TRBV6-5	.	TRBJ1-2	CASSYSVRPRVGNYGYTF	TGTGCCAGCAGTTACTCCGTACGTCCCAGGGTTGGGAACTATGGCTACACCTTC
.	TRBV10-3	many	TRBJ2-2	CAIVTSDTGELFF	TGTGCCATCGTGACTAGTGACACCGGGGAGCTGTTTTTT
.	TRBV24-1	many	TRBJ2-2	CATSEFQGVGELFF	TGTGCCACCAGTGAGTTTCAGGGAGTCGGGGAGCTGTTTTTT
.	TRBV7-9	many	TRBJ2-5	CASSFWVLSDQETQYF	TGTGCCAGCAGCTTTTGGGTCCTAAGCGATCAAGAGACCCAGTACTTC
TRBD2	TRBV20-1	many	TRBJ2-1	CSARLPGGGYNEQFF	TGCAGTGCTAGGCTCCCTGGGGGGGGCTACAATGAGCAGTTCTTC
.	TRBV6-1	few	TRBJ1-2	CASSPRGGRSKDGYTF	TGTGCCAGCAGTCCTAGGGGAGGCAGGAGTAAGGATGGCTACACCTTC
.	TRBV7-6	many	TRBJ2-3	CASSLAWGDTQYF	TGTGCCAGCAGCTTAGCGTGGGGGGATACGCAGTATTTT
TRBD2	TRBV5-1	few	TRBJ2-1	CASSLEREPYNEQFF	TGCGCCAGCAGCTTGGAGCGGGAGCCCTACAATGAGCAGTTCTTC
TRBD1	TRBV6-2/TRBV6-3	.	TRBJ2-1	CASSTGTGYYNEQFF	TGTGCCAGCAGCACCGGGACAGGGTATTACAATGAGCAGTTCTTC
.	TRBV20-1	many	TRBJ2-5	CSGLDQETQYF	TGCAGTGGGCTGGATCAAGAGACCCAGTACTTC
TRBD1	TRBV10-3	many	TRBJ1-3	CAARDSGSGNTIYF	TGTGCCGCCCGGGACAGCGGCTCTGGAAACACCATATATTTT
.	TRBV20-1	many	TRBJ2-4	CSASSGSTAKNIQYF	TGCAGTGCTAGCTCCGGGAGTACAGCCAAAAACATTCAGTACTTC
.	TRBV5-1	many	TRBJ2-3	CASSLTSYTDTQYF	TGCGCCAGCAGCTTGACCAGCTACACAGATACGCAGTATTTT
.	TRBV9	many	TRBJ2-1	CASSVDPKAPEQFF	TGTGCCAGCAGCGTAGATCCGAAAGCTCCAGAGCAGTTCTTC
.	TRBV21-1	.	TRBJ1-6	CASTDRANSPLHF	TGTGCCAGCACTGACAGGGCGAATTCACCCCTCCACTTT
TRBD2	TRBV7-2	many	TRBJ2-5	CASSLQDTLTSPQETQYF	TGTGCCAGCAGCCTCCAAGACACGCTGACTAGCCCTCAAGAGACCCAGTACTTC
.	TRBV29-1	many	TRBJ1-1	CSVEDPRNTEAFF	TGCAGCGTTGAAGATCCGCGGAACACTGAAGCTTTCTTT
TRBD1	TRBV27	many	TRBJ2-2	CASSSQGARGTGELFF	TGTGCCAGCAGTTCCCAGGGGGCAAGAGGTACCGGGGAGCTGTTTTTT